This T cell receptor beta chain emerged from a study of kidney transplant recipient with SARS-CoV-2 infection. For this clonotype: A read error may be the cause here, since a much bigger clone is one base away.

A single record per CDR3 protein comes from TCRdb applying MiXCR to the reads. The sample has 200,000 to 300,000 distinct CDR3 sequences, around 28% seen once. Germline lookup yields CDR1 MNHGY and CDR2 SVAAGI. The CDR3 extends over 17 amino acids. The specimen was a blood sample, collected at baseline and around day 120 from a kidney transplant recipient. V and J are TRBV6-9 and TRBJ1-2; no clear D. The receptor was derived from a male patient between 25 and 39 years old who had COVID-19 and was a kidney transplant recipient. Some T cells may have originated in the graft donor. Here the CDR3 DNA reads TGTGCCAGCAGTAACTGTCAGCCTTACGGAAAGACCTATGACTACACCTTC. Translating it yields CASSNCQPYGKTYDYTF.